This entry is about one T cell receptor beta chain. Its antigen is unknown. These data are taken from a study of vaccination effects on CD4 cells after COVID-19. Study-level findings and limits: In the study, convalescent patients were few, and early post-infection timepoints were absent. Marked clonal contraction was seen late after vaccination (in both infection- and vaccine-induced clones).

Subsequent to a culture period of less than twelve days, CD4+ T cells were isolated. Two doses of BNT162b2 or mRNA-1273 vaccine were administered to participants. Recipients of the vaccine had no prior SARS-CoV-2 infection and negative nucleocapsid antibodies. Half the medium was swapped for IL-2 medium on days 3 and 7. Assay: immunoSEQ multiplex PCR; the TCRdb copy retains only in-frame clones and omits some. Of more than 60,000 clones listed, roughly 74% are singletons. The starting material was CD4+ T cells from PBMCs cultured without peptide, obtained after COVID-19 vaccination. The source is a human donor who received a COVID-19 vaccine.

CDR3 nucleotide sequence: TGTGCCAGCAGCTTAGCGCGGACCACGGATTCACCCCTCCACTTT. Its protein is CASSLARTTDSPLHF. This chain links TRBV11-1 with TRBJ1-6; D gene unclear. This CDR3 is built from 15 residues. CDR1 is SGHAT and CDR2 is FQDESV in the germline V gene (reference sequence). V was pared by 0 bases and J by 8 bases, with 11 bases between. The entire variable domain, with the rest obtained from reference TRBV11-1 and TRBJ1-6, is as follows: EAEVAQSPRYKITEKSQAVAFWCDPISGHATLYWYRQILGQGPELLVQFQDESVVDDSQLPKDRFSAERLKGVDSTLKIQPAELGDSAMYLCASSLARTTDSPLHFGNGTRLTVT.